These 23 T cell receptor beta chains originate from one sample sequenced in a study of T cell changes during pregnancy in multiple sclerosis. Profiled with immunoSEQ multiplex PCR; TCRdb holds only in-frame clones, not every one. The sample holds 70,000 to 75,000 clones, 80% to 95% seen once. Sequences were derived from peripheral blood, sampled in the second trimester of pregnancy. The receptors were sampled from a female donor with multiple sclerosis, enrolled in a pregnancy study.

The CDR3 is CSVAPTTGTGDRTDTQYF. The CDR3 bases are TGCAGCGTTGCGCCTACCACCGGGACAGGGGATCGGACAGATACGCAGTATTTT. The chain has TRBV29-1 and TRBJ2-3, with 10 bases that match TRBD1. Germline assignment: CDR1 SQVTM and CDR2 ANQGSEA. This CDR3 comprises 18 residues. The V gene end was trimmed by 4 bases and the J gene end by 3 bases; junction bases not matched to a gene: 16.

The chain couples TRBV15 to TRBJ2-5, with D unresolved. The length of the CDR3 is 13 residues. Trimming stripped 5 bases from V and 3 bases from J, with 10 bases between. Germline V gene sequence: CDR1 LNHNV, CDR2 YYDKDF (reference sequence). The CDR3 DNA follows: TGTGCCACCAGCTCAGCGCTCGAAGAGACCCAGTACTTC. Translated: CATSSALEETQYF.

The rearrangement uses TRBV2 and TRBJ2-5; the D gene is possibly TRBD1 (5 bases). Per the germline V gene, CDR1 is SNHLY and CDR2 is FYNNEI. This CDR3 is 15 amino acids long. Trimming removed 4 bases at V and 1 base at J, with 13 bases between. This chain's CDR3 is CASSGDQGFQETQYF. In DNA, the CDR3 is TGTGCCAGCAGTGGGGATCAGGGATTCCAAGAGACCCAGTACTTC.

The chain combines TRBV12-5 with TRBJ2-3, with a tentative D call TRBD1 (6 bases). V shed 9 bases and J shed 2 bases, with 18 bases lying between them. Germline V CDR1 and CDR2: LGHNT, FRNRAP. CDR3 length equals 15 residues. CDR3 sequence reads: CASNIGQTPTDTQYF. The CDR3 DNA reads as TGTGCTAGCAACATTGGACAGACACCCACAGATACGCAGTATTTT.

This chain joins TRBV27 and TRBJ2-1; D might be TRBD1 (5 bases). Germline V gene lookup returns CDR1 MNHEY and CDR2 SMNVEV (reference sequence). This CDR3 is 12 amino acids long. V lost 2 bases, J lost 8 bases, and 7 bases lay in between. The CDR3 spells CASSLQGYEQFF. CDR3 DNA: TGTGCCAGCAGTTTACAGGGCTATGAGCAGTTCTTC.

The chain has TRBV4-1 and TRBJ2-4; 8 bases match TRBD1. Germline CDR1 MGHRA, CDR2 YSYEKL. This CDR3 contains 16 residues. Unmatched junction bases numbered 5, after V lost 0 bases and J lost 4 bases. The CDR3 reads CASSQDPGGTKNIQYF. The DNA for the CDR3 is TGCGCCAGCAGCCAAGATCCAGGGGGCACAAAAAACATTCAGTACTTC.

This chain connects TRBV5-1 to TRBJ2-2; 7 nucleotides line up with TRBD1. V gave up 2 bases and J gave up 0 bases; unmatched junction bases: 4. Germline V gives CDR1 SGHRS, CDR2 YFSETQ. This CDR3 region has 16 residues. CDR3 in amino acids: CASSLQGTANTGELFF. The DNA of the CDR3 is TGCGCCAGCAGCTTACAGGGGACCGCGAACACCGGGGAGCTGTTTTTT.

The V call is TRBV18, the J call TRBJ2-7; 13 bases align to TRBD2. There are 15 residues in the CDR3. From germline, CDR1 is KGHSH and CDR2 LQKENI. The V gene end was trimmed by 3 bases and the J gene end by 3 bases; junction bases not matched to a gene: 2. CDR3 nucleotides: TGTGCCAGCTCACCGTGGACTAGCGGGGGCTACGAGCAGTACTTC. It yields the protein CASSPWTSGGYEQYF.

The chain recombines TRBV19 with TRBJ1-1; 9 positions agree with TRBD1. The V gene end was trimmed by 1 base and the J gene end by 1 base; junction bases not matched to a gene: 7. This CDR3 region has 17 residues. Germline V gene sequence: CDR1 LNHDA, CDR2 SQIVND (reference sequence). The CDR3 reads CASSIGPEGQGNTEAFF. CDR3 DNA: TGTGCCAGTAGTATAGGCCCCGAGGGACAGGGGAACACTGAAGCTTTCTTT.

A few counts support this clone. This chain links TRBV2 with TRBJ2-2; 10 nucleotides align to TRBD1. Germline V lookup: CDR1 SNHLY, CDR2 FYNNEI. The CDR3 spans 14 residues. Trimming took 6 bases from V and 6 from J; bases not matched to a gene: 4. The CDR3 region is CASRGTGAAGELFF. CDR3 nucleotides: TGTGCCAGCAGGGGGACAGGGGCTGCCGGGGAGCTGTTTTTT.

V and J are TRBV6-1 and TRBJ2-5; TRBD1 might be the D (5 bases). The CDR3 extends over 14 amino acids. Germline loops: CDR1 MNHNS, CDR2 SASEGT. With 1 base removed from V and 4 bases from J, the gap between germline ends came to 10 bases. CDR3 DNA: TGTGCCAGCAGTGAAGGTTCAGGGCCAGAGACCCAGTACTTC. Encoded protein: CASSEGSGPETQYF.

This chain joins TRBV30 and TRBJ1-6; 8 bases are shared with TRBD1. CDR1 and CDR2 from the germline V gene are GTSNPN and SVGIG (reference sequence). The CDR3 runs to 15 residues. Trimming removed 5 bases from V and 5 bases from J; junction bases left unmatched: 8. This CDR3 reads CAWETGQGDNSPLHF. The DNA of the CDR3 is TGTGCCTGGGAAACAGGACAGGGAGATAATTCACCCCTCCACTTT.

The J gene is TRBJ2-7, the V gene TRBV30; 7 nucleotides line up with TRBD2. Germline CDR1 is GTSNPN and CDR2 is SVGIG (reference sequence). The CDR3 is 12 amino acids. Trimming removed 3 bases from V and 5 bases from J; junction bases left unmatched: 4. CDR3 DNA sequence: TGTGCCTGGAGCTCGGGGGGTAACGAGCAGTACTTC. Translated, it gives CAWSSGGNEQYF.

The chain employs TRBV5-1 and TRBJ1-2, with D uncertain. CDR3 length equals 12 residues. Germline values: CDR1 SGHRS, CDR2 YFSETQ. V dropped 0 bases and J dropped 8 bases, with 8 bases sitting between them. Written as DNA, the CDR3 is TGCGCCAGCAGCTTGGTCGGGGAGGGCTACACCTTC. Its translation: CASSLVGEGYTF.

This chain links TRBV7-3 with TRBJ2-5, with D perhaps matching TRBD2 (6 bases). CDR1 SGHTA and CDR2 FQGTGA come from the germline V gene. Trimming left V 5 bases short and J 7 bases short, with 14 bases between. The length of the CDR3 is 13 residues. The CDR3 spells CASSRGGTRTQYF. The CDR3 DNA follows: TGTGCCAGCAGCCGAGGCGGGACTCGGACCCAGTACTTC.

The rearrangement uses TRBV7-9 and TRBJ1-2; D is uncertain. CDR1 SEHNR and CDR2 FQNEAQ come from the germline V gene (reference sequence). V dropped 5 bases and J dropped 6 bases, with 16 bases sitting between them. This CDR3 has 14 amino acids. CDR3 loop: CASSRPRGEDGYTF. The CDR3 DNA follows: TGTGCCAGCAGCCGCCCCCGGGGAGAAGATGGCTACACCTTC.

V and J are TRBV1 and TRBJ1-1. TRBV1 is a documented pseudogene. The CDR3 covers 17 residues. CDR3 sequence: CTSSLGGGGGACTEAFF. As DNA, the CDR3 is TGCACCAGCAGCCTAGGCGGGGGTGGGGGAGCGTGCACTGAAGCTTTCTTT.

V and J are TRBV9 and TRBJ2-1; a possible D gene is TRBD2 (6 bases). Germline CDR1 is SGDLS and CDR2 is YYNGEE. This CDR3 is built from 13 residues. Trimming left V 6 bases short and J 8 bases short, with 15 bases between. This chain's CDR3 is CASKLLGEDEQFF. The DNA for the CDR3 is TGTGCCAGCAAACTTCTCGGGGAGGATGAGCAGTTCTTC.

This rearrangement joins TRBV2 to TRBJ1-5, with TRBD1 as a possible D gene (5 bases). This CDR3 contains 16 residues. Trimming removed 4 bases from V and 1 base from J, with 14 bases in between. Looked up from germline, CDR1 is SNHLY and CDR2 is FYNNEI. The CDR3 region has the DNA TGTGCCAGCAGTGGCAGTCGCGGGGGGAGCAATCAGCCCCAGCATTTT. It encodes CASSGSRGGSNQPQHF. Variable domain in full (rest from reference TRBV2 and TRBJ1-5): EPEVTQTPSHQVTQMGQEVILRCVPISNHLYFYWYRQILGQKVEFLVSFYNNEISEKSEIFDDQFSVERPDGSNFTLKIRSTKLEDSAMYFCASSGSRGGSNQPQHFGDGTRLSIL.

The rearrangement links TRBV6-5 to TRBJ1-1; D is uncertain. CDR1 MNHEY and CDR2 SVGAGI come from the germline V gene. This CDR3 has 11 residues. V lost 5 bases, J lost 8 bases, and 9 bases lay in between. DNA of the CDR3: TGTGCCAGCAGTGGAGGCAGGGAAGCTTTCTTT. It specifies CASSGGREAFF.

V is TRBV7-9 and J is TRBJ2-5; no clear D. Germline lookup yields CDR1 SEHNR and CDR2 FQNEAQ (reference sequence). The CDR3 extends over 14 amino acids. V gave up 5 bases and J gave up 2 bases, with 12 bases separating them. CDR3 protein: CASSRTPGQETQYF. The CDR3 bases are TGTGCCAGCAGCCGTACACCGGGTCAAGAGACCCAGTACTTC.

This chain connects TRBV28 to TRBJ2-5; D gene ambiguous. This CDR3 is 13 amino acids long. Germline CDR1 is MDHEN and CDR2 is SYDVKM. Trimming pared 2 bases from V and 2 bases from J, leaving 6 bases between. CDR3 amino acids: CASSLTAQETQYF. Here the CDR3 DNA reads TGTGCCAGCAGTTTAACAGCACAAGAGACCCAGTACTTC.

This clone appeared once. This chain joins TRBV5-4 and TRBJ2-1; 10 nucleotides line up with TRBD1. The CDR3 has 16 amino acids. Per the germline V gene, CDR1 is SGHNT and CDR2 is YYREEE (reference sequence). Unmatched junction bases numbered 7, after V lost 0 bases and J lost 7 bases. CDR3: CASSLVPTGGENEQFF. Written as DNA, the CDR3 is TGTGCCAGCAGCTTGGTCCCGACAGGGGGCGAAAATGAGCAGTTCTTC. Complete variable domain (other parts from reference TRBV5-4 and TRBJ2-1): ETGVTQSPTHLIKTRGQQVTLRCSSQSGHNTVSWYQQALGQGPQFIFQYYREEENGRGNFPPRFSGLQFPNYSSELNVNALELDDSALYLCASSLVPTGGENEQFFGPGTRLTVL.